This TCR beta chain was recorded in a study of blood T cell repertoires in COVID-19. Study overall: The analysed material was cDNA or gDNA that came from T cells, B-cell-depleted T cells, or PBMCs.

CDR3 length: 14 residues. Germline V CDR1 and CDR2: MDHEN, SYDVKM. Trimming stripped 3 bases from V and 0 bases from J, with 8 bases between. Original methodology: Reference gene primer amplification gave estimated nucleated cell counts. Profiling relied on immunoSEQ multiplex PCR, and the TCRdb table lists in-frame clones only, not all of them. V, J and clone size reflect that table, while D and trimming were determined from the DNA. This table holds over 300,000 clones, nearly 90% found once. Two negative PCRs, clearance, or symptom resolution characterized the recovered Cohort 3 donors. Input material: PBMCs or T cells enriched from blood (not recorded which). The gene calls are TRBV28 and TRBJ1-2; D gene unclear. This clonotype was sampled from a woman aged 25 to 39 who had recovered from COVID-19. The CDR3: CASSFGVTNYGYTF. The CDR3, as DNA: TGTGCCAGCAGTTTCGGGGTTACTAACTATGGCTACACCTTC.